This T cell receptor beta chain was obtained from a study of cytomegalovirus exposure and HLA in healthy donors. PCR involved 60 Vbeta and 13 Jbeta primers. Profiled with immunoSEQ multiplex PCR; TCRdb holds only in-frame clones, not every one. The sample records about 130,000 clones, 70% to 80% being singletons. The CDR3 is 16 amino acids. CDR1 MNHEY and CDR2 SMNVEV come from the germline V gene (reference sequence). Trimming removed 4 bases from V and 3 bases from J; junction bases left unmatched: 5. The genes are TRBV27 and TRBJ2-6, with 8 nucleotides matching TRBD2. Sequencing was carried out using PBMCs. This TCR was sampled from a woman aged 45-59 years in good health and CMV-seronegative. CDR3 DNA sequence: TGTGCCAGCAGTTCCCCCGGGAGGGGTGGGGCCAACGTCCTGACTTTC. Translating it yields CASSSPGRGGANVLTF.